The 23 T cell receptor beta chains reported below all come from one sample, sequenced in a study of T cell changes during pregnancy in multiple sclerosis. Assay: immunoSEQ multiplex PCR; the TCRdb copy retains only in-frame clones and omits some. The repertoire consists of approximately 34,000 clones, with just over 90% occurring once and the leading ten covering roughly 0.44%. The source was CD4+ T cells from peripheral blood mononuclear cells, collected after pregnancy. These receptor sequences come from a female donor with multiple sclerosis, enrolled in a pregnancy study.

The chain carries TRBV6-5 and TRBJ1-2; 8 bases fit TRBD1. Germline V lookup: CDR1 MNHEY, CDR2 SVGAGI. V lost 6 bases to trimming and J lost 7 bases; unmatched junction nucleotides: 4. This CDR3 contains 12 residues. DNA for the CDR3: TGTGCCAGCAGGCGGACAGGGACTGGCTACACCTTC. Its protein is CASRRTGTGYTF.

The chain employs TRBV5-1 and TRBJ2-3; D ambiguous. This CDR3 has 14 residues. Germline V gene data show CDR1 as SGHRS and CDR2 as YFSETQ. V was cut by 4 bases and J by 6 bases, with 15 bases left in between. This CDR3 reads CASSPSSQADTQYF. The CDR3 DNA is TGCGCCAGCAGCCCCTCTTCCCAGGCGGATACGCAGTATTTT.

The genes are TRBV15 and TRBJ2-1, with 9 bases aligning to TRBD1. Germline lookup yields CDR1 LNHNV and CDR2 YYDKDF (reference sequence). Germline trimming cut 0 bases from V and 8 bases from J; bases unmatched to any gene: 5. This CDR3 is 15 amino acids long. CDR3 DNA sequence: TGTGCCACCAGCAGAGATCGGGACAGGGCCGATGAGCAGTTCTTC. This gives the protein CATSRDRDRADEQFF.

The rearrangement joins TRBV5-1 to TRBJ1-1, with 8 bases identical to TRBD1. V shed 4 bases, J shed 1 base, and the junction held 6 bases outside the gene matches. Germline CDR1 and CDR2: SGHRS and YFSETQ. The CDR3 is made up of 15 amino acids. The CDR3 DNA reads as TGCGCCAGCAGCCTAGGACAGGGCGGGAACACTGAAGCTTTCTTT. Translation gives CASSLGQGGNTEAFF.

The CDR3 reads CASSTRLEYTGELFF. The CDR3 DNA sequence: TGTGCCAGCAGCACAAGACTAGAGTACACCGGGGAGCTGTTTTTT. The J gene is TRBJ2-2, the V gene TRBV7-9, with D maybe TRBD2 (6 bases). Trimming took 5 bases from V and 3 from J, leaving 13 bases between them. This CDR3 has 15 residues. Germline-derived CDR1 and CDR2 are SEHNR and FQNEAQ (reference sequence).

This chain connects TRBV19 to TRBJ2-5; TRBD1 agrees at 9 bases. The V segment lost 0 bases and the J segment 5 bases; nucleotides outside the gene matches: 10. Germline CDR1 reads LNHDA; CDR2 reads SQIVND (reference sequence). The CDR3 consists of 17 residues. CDR3: CASSIDLNGQGYETQYF. The CDR3 region has the DNA TGTGCCAGTAGTATAGATCTAAACGGACAGGGGTATGAGACCCAGTACTTC. Full variable domain (outside the CDR3, taken from reference TRBV19 and TRBJ2-5): DGGITQSPKYLFRKEGQNVTLSCEQNLNHDAMYWYRQDPGQGLRLIYYSQIVNDFQKGDIAEGYSVSREKKESFPLTVTSAQKNPTAFYLCASSIDLNGQGYETQYFGPGTRLLVL.

The chain carries TRBV30 and TRBJ2-5; 7 bases are a match to TRBD2. Germline CDR1 is GTSNPN and CDR2 is SVGIG (reference sequence). The CDR3 runs 13 residues. The junction had 3 bases not matched to a gene; V was cut back by 0 bases and J by 5 bases. The CDR3, as DNA: TGTGCCTGGAGTGTGCGGGAGAGGGAGACCCAGTACTTC. As protein: CAWSVRERETQYF.

The sample holds a few counts of this clone. The chain employs TRBV28 and TRBJ1-1; 7 nucleotides agree with TRBD1. The germline CDR1 and CDR2 sequences are MDHEN and SYDVKM. The J segment lost 4 bases and the V segment lost 5 bases, leaving 10 bases of the junction unmatched. The CDR3 runs to 15 residues. The CDR3 DNA sequence: TGTGCCAGCAGTCGCGACAGGGCTCGCGGCACTGAAGCTTTCTTT. Protein sequence: CASSRDRARGTEAFF.

The chain employs TRBV2 and TRBJ2-7, with TRBD2 matching over 7 bases. The ends lost 4 bases at V and 3 bases at J; junction bases unmatched: 6. The CDR3 spans 14 residues. CDR1 and CDR2 (germline): SNHLY, FYNNEI. CDR3 nucleotides: TGTGCCAGCAGTGGCAGGGAGGGTGGCTACGAGCAGTACTTC. Its translation: CASSGREGGYEQYF.

The sample holds one count of this clone. The rearrangement uses TRBV5-4 and TRBJ1-4, with 11 bases aligning to TRBD1. CDR1 and CDR2 (germline): SGHNT, YYREEE (reference sequence). This CDR3 region has 15 residues. The V segment lost 0 bases and the J segment 7 bases; nucleotides outside the gene matches: 2. Here the CDR3 reads CASSLGGQGGEKLFF. In DNA form, the CDR3 reads TGTGCCAGCAGCTTGGGGGGACAGGGGGGTGAAAAACTGTTTTTT.

The chain carries TRBV6-5 and TRBJ2-7; weak D call: TRBD2 (7 bases). Between the trimmed V and J ends, which lost 4 bases and 3 bases, there was a span of 16 bases. This CDR3 region has 15 residues. CDR1 and CDR2 from the germline V gene are MNHEY and SVGAGI. CDR3 in amino acids: CASSWGGQGSYEQYF. The CDR3 region has the DNA TGTGCCAGCAGTTGGGGGGGTCAGGGGAGCTACGAGCAGTACTTC.

This chain uses TRBV5-8 with TRBJ2-5; D uncertain. Trimming left V 3 bases short and J 4 bases short, with 13 bases between. The germline V gene encodes CDR1 SGHTS and CDR2 YDEGEE. The CDR3 sequence is 14 residues long. CDR3 in DNA: TGTGCCAGCAGCTCCTCCATCAGGTCAGAGACCCAGTACTTC. Its protein product is CASSSSIRSETQYF.

This rearrangement joins TRBV11-3 to TRBJ2-7; a possible D gene is TRBD2 (5 bases). This CDR3 comprises 13 residues. From germline, CDR1 is SGHNT and CDR2 YENEEA. Trimming removed 5 bases from V and 1 base from J, with 9 bases in between. The CDR3 sequence is CASSPSGSYEQYF. DNA of the CDR3: TGTGCCAGCAGCCCCAGCGGTTCCTACGAGCAGTACTTC.

The chain combines TRBV10-3 with TRBJ2-7; D perhaps matches TRBD1 (5 bases). Looked up from germline, CDR1 is ENHRY and CDR2 is SYGVKD. The CDR3 runs 14 residues. Trimming cost V 0 bases and J 4 bases, with 10 bases left between them. CDR3 residues: CAISESRVRYEQYF. CDR3 DNA: TGTGCCATCAGTGAGTCCAGGGTTCGGTACGAGCAGTACTTC.

The CDR3: CASSSIGTGGVAKNIQYF. The DNA for the CDR3 is TGTGCCAGCAGCTCGATAGGTACGGGGGGAGTAGCCAAAAACATTCAGTACTTC. The chain employs TRBV5-5 and TRBJ2-4, with 7 bases identical to TRBD2. V lost 3 bases and J lost 0; bases outside the gene matches: 12. CDR3 length equals 18 residues. CDR1 and CDR2 from the germline V gene are SGHKS and YYEKEE (reference sequence). The whole variable domain, remainder taken from reference TRBV5-5 and TRBJ2-4, is DAGVTQSPTHLIKTRGQQVTLRCSPISGHKSVSWYQQVLGQGPQFIFQYYEKEERGRGNFPDRFSARQFPNYSSELNVNALLLGDSALYLCASSSIGTGGVAKNIQYFGAGTRLSVL.

The J gene is TRBJ1-3, the V gene TRBV5-6; TRBD1 agrees at 8 bases. The CDR3 has 13 residues. The V gene end was trimmed by 3 bases and the J gene end by 4 bases; junction bases not matched to a gene: 0. The germline gives CDR1 SGHDT, CDR2 YYEEEE. Here the CDR3 reads CASSWDRGNTIYF. CDR3 DNA: TGTGCCAGCAGCTGGGACAGGGGAAACACCATATATTTT.

This chain links TRBV6-5 with TRBJ1-2; no clear D. The V and J ends lost 2 bases and 4 bases respectively, with 14 bases between them. CDR1 is MNHEY and CDR2 is SVGAGI in the germline V gene. The CDR3 consists of 15 residues. CDR3 bases: TGTGCCAGCAGTTACCAATCGGGGTCTATCTATGGCTACACCTTC. Its protein is CASSYQSGSIYGYTF.

J is TRBJ1-1 and V is TRBV30, with D hard to call. CDR1 and CDR2 from the germline V gene are GTSNPN and SVGIG (reference sequence). V was clipped by 3 bases and J by 4 bases, with 15 bases between them. This CDR3 contains 14 residues. The DNA for the CDR3 is TGTGCCTGGAGCCGCGGCACGGTCAGCACTGAAGCTTTCTTT. Its translation: CAWSRGTVSTEAFF. Full variable domain (rest looked up from reference TRBV30 and TRBJ1-1): SQTIHQWPATLVQPVGSPLSLECTVEGTSNPNLYWYRQAAGRGLQLLFYSVGIGQISSEVPQNLSASRPQDRQFILSSKKLLLSDSGFYLCAWSRGTVSTEAFFGQGTRLTVV.

V gene TRBV7-9 combines with J gene TRBJ1-1; perhaps TRBD1 as D (6 bases). There are 13 residues in the CDR3. CDR1 is SEHNR and CDR2 is FQNEAQ in the germline V gene (reference sequence). The V gene lost 8 bases and the J gene lost 3 bases, with 13 bases spanning the gap. The DNA for the CDR3 is TGTGCCAGCGTACAGGGTTCCCACACTGAAGCTTTCTTT. Protein product: CASVQGSHTEAFF.

The chain employs TRBV7-2 and TRBJ2-3, with 11 bases matching TRBD2. The CDR3 contains 17 residues. With V trimmed by 2 bases and J by 0 bases, 4 bases remained unmatched. CDR1 SGHTA and CDR2 FQGNSA come from the germline V gene. Written as DNA, the CDR3 is TGTGCCAGCAGCTTAAGACTAGCGGGGCCAAGCACAGATACGCAGTATTTT. Translation: CASSLRLAGPSTDTQYF.

The rearrangement joins TRBV5-5 to TRBJ1-4; 10 nucleotides match TRBD1. V gave up 0 bases and J gave up 8 bases; unmatched junction bases: 7. Germline lookup yields CDR1 SGHKS and CDR2 YYEKEE (reference sequence). This CDR3 is 16 amino acids long. The CDR3 DNA reads as TGTGCCAGCAGCTTGGCCGCCGGGACAGGGGTCGAAAAACTGTTTTTT. It is translated as CASSLAAGTGVEKLFF.

V and J are TRBV6-1 and TRBJ1-5; tentative D call: TRBD1 (5 bases). CDR3 size: 12 residues. The germline V and J ends were trimmed by 6 bases and 9 bases, with 12 bases remaining between them. Germline V gene data show CDR1 as MNHNS and CDR2 as SASEGT. The CDR3 spells CASRLDRGPQHF. The CDR3 bases are TGTGCCAGCAGGCTCGACAGAGGGCCCCAGCATTTT.

This clone was picked up one time. V is TRBV6-5 and J is TRBJ2-5, with 15 bases aligning to TRBD2. J lost 7 bases, V lost 6 bases, and 6 bases had no gene match. The CDR3 runs to 15 residues. The germline V gene has CDR1 MNHEY and CDR2 SVGAGI. CDR3 DNA sequence: TGTGCCAGCAGCCGGACTAGCGGGGGGGCCCGGACCCAGTACTTC. Translated: CASSRTSGGARTQYF.